This is a list of T cell receptor beta chains from one sample in a study of cytomegalovirus exposure and HLA in healthy donors. Data came from immunoSEQ multiplex PCR; TCRdb stores just in-frame clones and leaves some out. Its clone listing holds about 200,000 clones. Material for sequencing was PBMCs. These receptors were obtained from a boy between 10 and 17 years old in good health and CMV-seronegative. The CDR3 runs from the conserved cysteine through the conserved F or W. Fields, in order: D gene, CDR3 length, V gene, J gene, CDR3 protein, CDR3 DNA. D genes are given only for firm matches.

D: NA
length: 14
V: TRBV13
J: TRBJ1-5
CDR3: CASSLQGPGAPQHF
DNA: TGTGCCAGCAGCTTACAAGGTCCAGGGGCGCCCCAGCATTTT

D: NA
length: 12
V: TRBV7-9
J: TRBJ1-1
CDR3: CASRTMNTEAFF
DNA: TGTGCCAGCAGGACTATGAACACTGAAGCTTTCTTT

D: NA
length: 15
V: TRBV7-3
J: TRBJ1-1
CDR3: CASSLYPGTDTEAFF
DNA: TGTGCCAGCAGCTTATATCCAGGCACGGACACTGAAGCTTTCTTT

D: TRBD2
length: 14
V: TRBV6-6
J: TRBJ2-1
CDR3: CASRSFTSGSEQFF
DNA: TGTGCCAGCAGGTCGTTTACTAGCGGTAGTGAGCAGTTCTTC

D: NA
length: 15
V: TRBV6-5
J: TRBJ2-1
CDR3: CASSGEAVSYNEQFF
DNA: TGTGCCAGCAGTGGGGAAGCGGTATCCTACAATGAGCAGTTCTTC

D: TRBD1
length: 14
V: TRBV6-6
J: TRBJ2-2
CDR3: CASRTGGDTGELFF
DNA: TGTGCCAGCAGGACAGGGGGCGACACCGGGGAGCTGTTTTTT

D: TRBD1
length: 15
V: TRBV5-1
J: TRBJ2-1
CDR3: CASSLGTGGLDEQFF
DNA: TGCGCCAGCAGCCTTGGGACAGGGGGTTTGGATGAGCAGTTCTTC

D: TRBD2
length: 14
V: TRBV19
J: TRBJ2-7
CDR3: CASSAAGGTYEQYF
DNA: TGTGCCAGTAGTGCAGCGGGGGGGACCTACGAGCAGTACTTC

D: NA
length: 15
V: TRBV9
J: TRBJ1-4
CDR3: CASSVAGATNEKLFF
DNA: TGTGCCAGCAGCGTAGCGGGAGCAACTAATGAAAAACTGTTTTTT

D: NA
length: 15
V: TRBV15
J: TRBJ1-2
CDR3: CATTHTPGDAYGYTF
DNA: TGTGCCACAACCCACACCCCCGGAGACGCCTATGGCTACACCTTC

D: TRBD1
length: 12
V: TRBV9
J: TRBJ1-1
CDR3: CASSRDRDEAFF
DNA: TGTGCCAGCAGCCGCGACAGGGATGAAGCTTTCTTT

D: NA
length: 15
V: TRBV6-4
J: TRBJ1-1
CDR3: CASSVVAGSNTEAFF
DNA: TGTGCCAGCAGTGTCGTTGCGGGATCTAACACTGAAGCTTTCTTT

D: TRBD1
length: 13
V: TRBV2
J: TRBJ2-7
CDR3: CASSERQGDEQYF
DNA: TGTGCCAGCAGTGAACGACAGGGGGACGAGCAGTACTTC

D: TRBD1
length: 14
V: TRBV25-1
J: TRBJ1-1
CDR3: CASTPQRTGGGAFF
DNA: TGTGCCAGCACGCCGCAGAGGACAGGAGGGGGAGCTTTCTTT

D: TRBD2
length: 16
V: TRBV6-6
J: TRBJ2-3
CDR3: CASTLRGRGGTDTQYF
DNA: TGTGCCAGCACCCTCCGGGGGCGGGGGGGAACAGATACGCAGTATTTT

D: NA
length: 16
V: TRBV19
J: TRBJ1-1
CDR3: CASSILFVGQNTEAFF
DNA: TGTGCCAGTAGTATCTTGTTTGTTGGACAAAACACTGAAGCTTTCTTT

D: NA
length: 12
V: TRBV19
J: TRBJ1-5
CDR3: CASRTGDQPQHF
DNA: TGTGCCAGTAGGACAGGAGATCAGCCCCAGCATTTT

D: NA
length: 15
V: TRBV29-1
J: TRBJ1-1
CDR3: CSVGEFQGGGTEAFF
DNA: TGCAGCGTCGGTGAGTTCCAGGGTGGTGGCACTGAAGCTTTCTTT

D: NA
length: 15
V: TRBV7-2
J: TRBJ2-7
CDR3: CASSLGGGGSYEQYF
DNA: TGTGCCAGCAGCTTAGGGGGCGGCGGATCCTACGAGCAGTACTTC

D: TRBD1
length: 19
V: TRBV28
J: TRBJ2-6
CDR3: CASRRPERTGKGGANVLTF
DNA: TGTGCCAGCAGGCGCCCCGAGCGGACAGGGAAAGGAGGGGCCAACGTCCTGACTTTC

D: NA
length: 11
V: TRBV7-9
J: TRBJ1-2
CDR3: CASSVDSGYTF
DNA: TGTGCCAGCAGCGTCGACAGCGGCTACACCTTC

D: TRBD1
length: 14
V: TRBV5-1
J: TRBJ1-1
CDR3: CASSLETSTGGPFF
DNA: TGCGCCAGCAGCTTGGAAACATCGACAGGGGGGCCTTTCTTT

D: NA
length: 13
V: TRBV6-5
J: TRBJ1-4
CDR3: CASSPQGNEKLFF
DNA: TGTGCCAGCAGTCCCCAGGGCAATGAAAAACTGTTTTTT